A single sample is the source of the 29 T cell receptor beta chains below, sequenced in a study of blood T cell repertoires in COVID-19. Only in-frame clones appear in the TCRdb table, and some are missing; sequencing was by immunoSEQ multiplex PCR. The sample yields tens of thousands of clones, around 83% seen once. The sequencing input was peripheral blood. Every receptor here comes from a human donor with acute or convalescent COVID-19. The donor label of this sample is uncertain.

J is TRBJ2-1 and V is TRBV7-2; weak D call: TRBD2 (5 bases). The V gene's germline CDR1 is SGHTA and CDR2 FQGNSA. This CDR3 has 13 residues. The V end was cut by 4 bases, the J end by 12 bases, with 16 bases between. The CDR3 loop reads CASSSQAAVVQFF. The CDR3 nucleotides read TGTGCCAGCAGCTCCCAAGCGGCCGTTGTGCAGTTCTTC.

The rearrangement links TRBV7-3 to TRBJ2-1, with TRBD1 matching 11 bases. The CDR3 is made up of 14 amino acids. Germline V gene data show CDR1 as SGHTA and CDR2 as FQGTGA. The V segment lost 3 bases and the J segment 8 bases; nucleotides outside the gene matches: 3. CDR3 protein: CASSLGQGVDEQFF. Written as DNA, the CDR3 is TGTGCCAGCAGCTTGGGACAGGGGGTGGATGAGCAGTTCTTC.

J is TRBJ1-1 and V is TRBV18; no reliable D call. The germline CDR1 and CDR2 sequences are KGHSH and LQKENI. Trimming removed 6 bases at V and 6 bases at J, with 11 bases between. This CDR3 has 12 amino acids. CDR3 DNA: TGTGCCAGCTCCGCATGGCAGGCTGAAGCTTTCTTT. Protein product: CASSAWQAEAFF.

The chain carries TRBV11-3 and TRBJ2-2, with 9 bases matching TRBD1. The CDR3 runs 16 residues. V was pared by 2 bases and J by 6 bases, with 7 bases of the junction left unmatched. From germline, CDR1 is SGHNT and CDR2 YENEEA. In nucleotides, the CDR3 is TGTGCCAGCAGCTTATATGGGACAGGGTTGGCCGGGGAGCTGTTTTTT. As protein: CASSLYGTGLAGELFF.

The chain links TRBV27 to TRBJ1-5; D is ambiguous. Trimming took 3 bases from V and 7 from J, leaving 13 bases between them. The CDR3 spans 14 residues. From germline, CDR1 is MNHEY and CDR2 SMNVEV (reference sequence). The CDR3 coding sequence is TGTGCCAGCAGTTTCATCGGTGGCGGGCAGCCCCAGCATTTT. It yields the protein CASSFIGGGQPQHF.

The V and J genes are TRBV29-1 and TRBJ1-3; D gene ambiguous. The CDR3 loop spans 12 amino acids. Trimming pared 6 bases from V and 0 bases from J, leaving 6 bases between. From germline, CDR1 is SQVTM and CDR2 ANQGSEA. The CDR3 DNA reads TGCAGCGTACTTACCTCTGGAAACACCATATATTTT. Residues: CSVLTSGNTIYF.

The rearrangement joins TRBV3-1 (or the pseudogene TRBV3-2) to TRBJ1-1; 8 nucleotides match TRBD1. Germline CDR1 and CDR2: LGHDT and YNNKEL (reference sequence). There are 18 residues in the CDR3. Trimming removed 1 base from V and 0 bases from J; junction bases left unmatched: 10. In DNA form, the CDR3 reads TGTGCCAGCAGCCAAGGATCCTACAGGGGGAGGATGAACACTGAAGCTTTCTTT. It is translated as CASSQGSYRGRMNTEAFF.

The J gene is TRBJ2-5, the V gene TRBV7-2; 9 bases line up with TRBD2. In germline, CDR1 is SGHTA, CDR2 FQGNSA. The CDR3 is made up of 15 amino acids. V was pared by 4 bases and J by 5 bases, with 8 bases of the junction left unmatched. The CDR3 sequence is CASSSQREVMETQYF. CDR3 nucleotide sequence: TGTGCCAGCAGCTCCCAGCGGGAGGTGATGGAGACCCAGTACTTC.

The chain recombines TRBV18 with TRBJ1-5, with TRBD1 as a possible D gene (6 bases). V dropped 3 bases and J dropped 5 bases, with 14 bases sitting between them. Germline values: CDR1 KGHSH, CDR2 LQKENI. The CDR3 consists of 15 residues. CDR3 DNA sequence: TGTGCCAGCTCACCGTTTGGACAGATGGATCAGCCCCAGCATTTT. It encodes CASSPFGQMDQPQHF.

This clone has just one count. The chain couples TRBV7-6 to TRBJ2-1, with 8 bases that match TRBD2. The ends lost 1 base at V and 5 bases at J; junction bases unmatched: 10. Germline V lookup: CDR1 SGHVS, CDR2 FNYEAQ. The CDR3 has 17 residues. The CDR3 region has the DNA TGTGCCAGCAGCTTAGTGATAGCGGGATCGGGTGACAATGAGCAGTTCTTC. Its protein product is CASSLVIAGSGDNEQFF.

The chain carries TRBV18 and TRBJ2-7; 8 bases are a match to TRBD1. This CDR3 contains 17 residues. Germline-derived CDR1 and CDR2 are KGHSH and LQKENI. V dropped 3 bases and J dropped 4; count of bases not matched to a gene: 14. The CDR3: CASSPKDRVAAGYEQYF. CDR3 nucleotides: TGTGCCAGCTCACCTAAGGACAGGGTGGCTGCGGGTTACGAGCAGTACTTC.

The CDR3 sequence is CASRVRALGEQYF. The CDR3, as DNA: TGTGCCAGCCGTGTCAGGGCTCTCGGCGAGCAGTACTTC. The chain uses TRBV28 and TRBJ2-7, with D possibly TRBD1 on 5 matching bases. Germline-derived CDR1 and CDR2 are MDHEN and SYDVKM. The V and J ends lost 8 bases and 6 bases respectively, with 17 bases between them. This CDR3 has 13 amino acids.

This clone was counted a few times. V gene TRBV29-1 combines with J gene TRBJ1-1; 8 bases map to TRBD1. V lost 3 bases, J lost 7 bases, and 4 bases stayed unmatched. Germline CDR1 is SQVTM and CDR2 is ANQGSEA. The CDR3 totals 12 residues. CDR3 in amino acids: CSVEQGAGEAFF. CDR3 DNA sequence: TGCAGCGTTGAGCAGGGGGCCGGTGAAGCTTTCTTT.

J is TRBJ2-7 and V is TRBV10-3; 8 bases map to TRBD1. After removal of 4 bases from V and 2 bases from J, the junction contained 4 bases not matched to a gene. This CDR3 is 14 amino acids long. Germline V CDR1 and CDR2: ENHRY, SYGVKD. The CDR3: CAISAGTGPYEQYF. CDR3 bases: TGTGCCATCAGTGCCGGGACAGGACCCTACGAGCAGTACTTC.

V is TRBV29-1 and J is TRBJ2-5, with a weak D call TRBD2 (5 bases). In germline, CDR1 is SQVTM, CDR2 ANQGSEA. Trimming shortened V by 6 bases and J by 2 bases, and 13 bases separated the two germline ends. The CDR3 covers 13 residues. In DNA, the CDR3 is TGCAGCGTAGACCCGGGAAAACAAGAGACCCAGTACTTC. The encoded protein is CSVDPGKQETQYF.

The chain recombines TRBV7-8 with TRBJ1-1; perhaps TRBD1 as D (6 bases). The germline V gene encodes CDR1 SGHVS and CDR2 FQNEAQ. Trimming left V 2 bases short and J 1 base short, with 11 bases between. The CDR3 loop spans 15 amino acids. CDR3 DNA sequence: TGTGCCAGCAGCTTAATCGGACAGAAGAACACTGAAGCTTTCTTT. Protein: CASSLIGQKNTEAFF.

The rearrangement uses TRBV6-5 and TRBJ2-4; possibly TRBD1 for D (5 bases). The CDR3 covers 13 residues. CDR1 is MNHEY, CDR2 SVGAGI, per germline. The V gene lost 2 bases and the J gene lost 7 bases, with 9 bases spanning the gap. The CDR3 here is CASSYTGQNIQYF. The DNA for the CDR3 is TGTGCCAGCAGTTACACAGGCCAGAACATTCAGTACTTC.

This chain links TRBV7-6 with TRBJ2-7; TRBD1 matches at 11 bases. This CDR3 has 14 residues. V was pared by 5 bases and J by 3 bases, with 3 bases of the junction left unmatched. CDR1 SGHVS and CDR2 FNYEAQ come from the germline V gene. CDR3 DNA sequence: TGTGCCAGCAGCCCTGGGACAGGGGGCTACGAGCAGTACTTC. This gives the protein CASSPGTGGYEQYF.

The chain employs TRBV11-2 and TRBJ2-7; 7 bases are a match to TRBD1. Trimming took 6 bases from V and 5 from J; bases not matched to a gene: 4. There are 12 residues in the CDR3. Per germline, CDR1 SGHAT and CDR2 FQNNGV. The DNA for the CDR3 is TGTGCCAGCAGTCGACAGGGTAACGAGCAGTACTTC. The encoded protein is CASSRQGNEQYF.

This rearrangement joins TRBV5-5 to TRBJ1-4; 11 bases map to TRBD1. Trimming at V came to 4 bases and at J to 5 bases, leaving 1 base not matched to a gene. This CDR3 region has 14 residues. CDR1 SGHKS and CDR2 YYEKEE come from the germline V gene (reference sequence). CDR3 loop: CASSRDRGNEKLFF. CDR3 DNA: TGTGCCAGCAGCCGGGACAGGGGGAATGAAAAACTGTTTTTT. Looking up the rest from reference TRBV5-5 and TRBJ1-4 gives the full variable domain: DAGVTQSPTHLIKTRGQQVTLRCSPISGHKSVSWYQQVLGQGPQFIFQYYEKEERGRGNFPDRFSARQFPNYSSELNVNALLLGDSALYLCASSRDRGNEKLFFGSGTQLSVL.

The J gene is TRBJ1-1, the V gene TRBV18, with TRBD1 matching over 12 bases. CDR1 KGHSH and CDR2 LQKENI come from the germline V gene. With V trimmed by 0 bases and J by 7 bases, 9 bases remained unmatched. This CDR3 spans 17 amino acids. CDR3 sequence reads: CASSPPLGTGGTGEAFF. The CDR3 bases are TGTGCCAGCTCACCACCGTTAGGGACAGGGGGCACCGGTGAAGCTTTCTTT.

CDR3 coding DNA: TGTGCCAGTAGTCCCGGGACAGTCCTTACGCAGTATTTT. Its translation: CASSPGTVLTQYF. This chain connects TRBV19 to TRBJ2-3, with TRBD1 identical over 7 bases. The ends lost 5 bases at V and 8 bases at J; junction bases unmatched: 7. CDR1 is LNHDA, CDR2 SQIVND, per germline (reference sequence). The CDR3 spans 13 residues.

The chain joins TRBV19 to TRBJ1-2, with D possibly being TRBD1 (6 bases). The CDR3 length is 12 residues. V was cut by 8 bases and J by 4 bases, with 11 bases left in between. Per the germline V gene, CDR1 is LNHDA and CDR2 is SQIVND (reference sequence). The CDR3 nucleotides read TGTGCCAGTCAGGACAGAGCCTATGGCTACACCTTC. Its translation: CASQDRAYGYTF.

The chain couples TRBV19 to TRBJ2-2; 7 bases agree with TRBD2. From germline, CDR1 is LNHDA and CDR2 SQIVND (reference sequence). This CDR3 is 14 amino acids long. V lost 6 bases to trimming and J lost 5 bases; unmatched junction nucleotides: 6. The CDR3 here is CASRPGEGTGELFF. The DNA of the CDR3 is TGTGCCAGTAGGCCGGGGGAGGGTACCGGGGAGCTGTTTTTT.

The chain has TRBV4-1 and TRBJ2-1, with D unresolved. In germline, CDR1 is MGHRA, CDR2 YSYEKL. This CDR3 contains 16 residues. V was trimmed by 3 bases and J by 0 bases, leaving 12 bases between them. As DNA, the CDR3 is TGCGCCAGCAGCCATGTTGGCGGCTTCTCCTACAATGAGCAGTTCTTC. Protein: CASSHVGGFSYNEQFF.

V usage is TRBV2 and J usage is TRBJ1-6; possibly TRBD1 for D (6 bases). Germline CDR1 is SNHLY and CDR2 is FYNNEI. The CDR3 covers 15 residues. Trimming took off 7 bases at V and 6 bases at J, with 16 bases between the two ends. For the CDR3, the DNA is TGTGCCAGCATCCAGGGGATAGAGGGTAATTCACCCCTCCACTTT. Translating gives CASIQGIEGNSPLHF.

The chain uses TRBV3-1 (or the pseudogene TRBV3-2) and TRBJ1-5; 7 positions match TRBD1. CDR1 and CDR2 (germline): LGHDT, YNNKEL (reference sequence). After removal of 1 base from V and 3 bases from J, the junction contained 3 bases not matched to a gene. CDR3 length: 15 amino acids. The CDR3 is CASSQGQGYNQPQHF. The CDR3 DNA follows: TGTGCCAGCAGCCAAGGACAGGGATACAATCAGCCCCAGCATTTT.

The rearrangement joins TRBV10-2 to TRBJ1-1; D unresolved. The germline CDR1 and CDR2 sequences are WSHSY and SAAADI. This CDR3 has 11 residues. V gave up 7 bases and J gave up 0 bases, with 3 bases separating them. The chain's CDR3 is CASTMNTEAFF. As DNA, the CDR3 is TGCGCCAGCACAATGAACACTGAAGCTTTCTTT.

This clone appeared a single time. The gene calls are TRBV4-1 and TRBJ2-1; the match to TRBD2 covers 8 bases. This CDR3 is built from 16 residues. Germline V CDR1 and CDR2: MGHRA, YSYEKL. With 5 bases clipped from V and 4 bases from J, the junction kept 10 bases outside the gene matches. CDR3 nucleotide sequence: TGCGCCAGCAGCGCAGAATTGGCGGGGGGTTACAATGAGCAGTTCTTC. Translating it yields CASSAELAGGYNEQFF.